This entry lists 12 T cell receptor beta chains sequenced from one sample in a study of T cell responses to AZD1222 COVID-19 vaccine. Sequencing was performed with immunoSEQ multiplex PCR; in TCRdb, only in-frame clones are kept and a portion is missing. The sample has around 78,000 clones, 75% to 95% seen once. The sequences come from peripheral blood, collected 28 days after the second AZD1222 dose. The source is an adult who received the AZD1222 COVID-19 vaccine.

The rearrangement joins TRBV11-2 to TRBJ2-1, with D possibly matching TRBD2 (5 bases). Deletions cut 8 bases from V and 4 bases from J, with 15 bases between. The CDR3 runs 14 residues. CDR1 is SGHAT and CDR2 is FQNNGV in the germline V gene. Here the CDR3 reads CASSRLGVYNEQFF. Here the CDR3 DNA reads TGTGCCAGCTCCCGGCTGGGAGTTTACAATGAGCAGTTCTTC.

The chain recombines TRBV19 with TRBJ2-7; 11 bases fit TRBD2. Germline CDR1 LNHDA, CDR2 SQIVND (reference sequence). CDR3 length: 13 residues. V shed 5 bases and J 3 bases; nucleotides not matched to a gene: 0. The CDR3: CASSLAGGYEQYF. CDR3 coding DNA: TGTGCCAGTAGTCTAGCGGGGGGCTACGAGCAGTACTTC.

V and J are TRBV5-1 and TRBJ1-2, with 10 positions matching TRBD1. The CDR3 spans 16 residues. The V gene end was trimmed by 4 bases and the J gene end by 3 bases; junction bases not matched to a gene: 9. Looked up from germline, CDR1 is SGHRS and CDR2 is YFSETQ. The CDR3 DNA sequence: TGCGCCAGCAGCCCGGGAGGGACAGGGGATCACTATGGCTACACCTTC. Translating gives CASSPGGTGDHYGYTF.

The genes are TRBV2 and TRBJ1-1; D unresolved. This CDR3 has 14 residues. The V end was cut by 2 bases, the J end by 0 bases, with 7 bases between. The germline V gene has CDR1 SNHLY and CDR2 FYNNEI. The CDR3 spells CASSERGMNTEAFF. The CDR3 region has the DNA TGTGCCAGCAGTGAAAGAGGAATGAACACTGAAGCTTTCTTT. Together with reference TRBV2 and TRBJ1-1, the CDR3 gives the full variable domain: EPEVTQTPSHQVTQMGQEVILRCVPISNHLYFYWYRQILGQKVEFLVSFYNNEISEKSEIFDDQFSVERPDGSNFTLKIRSTKLEDSAMYFCASSERGMNTEAFFGQGTRLTVV.

The chain couples TRBV24-1 to TRBJ2-1, with D possibly TRBD1 on 6 matching bases. Germline V gene data show CDR1 as KGHDR and CDR2 as SFDVKD. This CDR3 has 13 residues. The germline V and J ends were trimmed by 8 bases and 8 bases, with 15 bases remaining between them. The CDR3 DNA reads TGTGCCACCATAGAACAGGGTTCGGATGAGCAGTTCTTC. Its translation: CATIEQGSDEQFF.

The chain carries TRBV2 and TRBJ2-7; D perhaps matches TRBD1 (5 bases). V was pared by 8 bases and J by 2 bases, with 16 bases between. This CDR3 comprises 14 residues. Germline CDR1 and CDR2: SNHLY and FYNNEI. DNA for the CDR3: TGTGCCAGCGGCCGACAGAACACCGCCTACGAGCAGTACTTC. As protein: CASGRQNTAYEQYF.

CDR3 sequence (DNA): TGTGCCAGCAGCACCACAGGGTACGGATACAATGAGCAGTTCTTC. This sequence encodes CASSTTGYGYNEQFF. This chain joins TRBV7-3 and TRBJ2-1, with D possibly TRBD1 on 6 matching bases. The CDR3 contains 15 residues. Trimming took off 5 bases at V and 4 bases at J, with 15 bases between the two ends. Germline CDR1 is SGHTA and CDR2 is FQGTGA.

This chain uses TRBV30 with TRBJ2-1, with 9 bases lining up with TRBD2. The CDR3 extends over 14 amino acids. Germline V CDR1 and CDR2: GTSNPN, SVGIG (reference sequence). Trimming took 2 bases from V and 7 from J; bases not matched to a gene: 6. The CDR3 reads CAWSRGLASNEQFF. CDR3 DNA sequence: TGTGCCTGGAGTCGTGGACTAGCGTCAAATGAGCAGTTCTTC.

This clone was seen just once. A read error may produce the germline difference seen at one junction end. This chain connects TRBV7-6 to TRBJ2-7; D might be TRBD2 (7 bases). CDR3 length equals 15 residues. Looked up from germline, CDR1 is SGHVS and CDR2 is FNYEAQ. The CDR3: CASSLGGAASYEQYF. CDR3 in DNA: TGTGCCAGCAGTTTAGGGGGGGCAGCATCCTACGAGCAGTACTTC.

The chain links TRBV5-1 to TRBJ1-2, with 7 bases fitting TRBD1. Germline CDR1 reads SGHRS; CDR2 reads YFSETQ. This CDR3 comprises 15 residues. The J segment lost 4 bases and the V segment lost 4 bases, leaving 10 bases of the junction unmatched. This CDR3 is CASSVGTALPYGYTF. The CDR3 DNA is TGCGCCAGCAGCGTCGGGACAGCTCTCCCCTATGGCTACACCTTC. Drawing the rest from reference TRBV5-1 and TRBJ1-2, the complete variable domain is KAGVTQTPRYLIKTRGQQVTLSCSPISGHRSVSWYQQTPGQGLQFLFEYFSETQRNKGNFPGRFSGRQFSNSRSEMNVSTLELGDSALYLCASSVGTALPYGYTFGSGTRLTVV.

The J gene is TRBJ2-7, the V gene TRBV6-1, with TRBD2 as a possible D gene (6 bases). V lost 2 bases to trimming and J lost 2 bases, with 19 bases between them. CDR3 length: 17 amino acids. Germline lookup yields CDR1 MNHNS and CDR2 SASEGT. The CDR3 DNA is TGTGCCAGCAGTGAACGGTTTGGCGGGGCTCCTACCTACGAGCAGTACTTC. Translation gives CASSERFGGAPTYEQYF.

The CDR3 region is CASSETRTSYGYTF. The DNA of the CDR3 is TGTGCCAGCAGTGAAACCAGGACATCCTATGGCTACACCTTC. The chain combines TRBV6-1 with TRBJ1-2; the D gene is possibly TRBD1 (5 bases). The germline V and J ends were trimmed by 2 bases and 4 bases, with 11 bases remaining between them. The CDR3 sequence is 14 residues long. CDR1 is MNHNS and CDR2 is SASEGT in the germline V gene.